A single sample gave rise to the 15 T cell receptor beta chains below, sequenced in a study of shared clonotypes between healthy human individuals. Using immunoSEQ multiplex PCR, the repertoire was profiled, and TCRdb retains in-frame clones only, with some absent. The sample yields over a million clones, around 95% seen once. The sequencing sample was made of naive CD4+ T cells sorted from blood. Subset here: CD45RA+ positively selected. The receptors shown here come from a man aged 25 to 40 in good health.

The chain carries TRBV19 and TRBJ2-3, with 8 bases lining up with TRBD2. V shed 5 bases and J 2 bases; nucleotides not matched to a gene: 12. From germline, CDR1 is LNHDA and CDR2 SQIVND (reference sequence). The CDR3 consists of 17 residues. CDR3 bases: TGTGCCAGTAGTGGGGCTAGCGGGCATAGTGTCACAGATACGCAGTATTTT. Translating gives CASSGASGHSVTDTQYF.

This rearrangement joins TRBV5-1 to TRBJ1-2, with D possibly matching TRBD1 (6 bases). The CDR3 length is 14 residues. The V end lost 0 bases, the J end lost 6 bases, and 12 bases lay between the germline ends. CDR1 is SGHRS, CDR2 YFSETQ, per germline. The CDR3 loop reads CASSLGAGDDGYTF. CDR3 nucleotides: TGCGCCAGCAGCTTGGGGGCAGGGGACGATGGCTACACCTTC.

This rearrangement joins TRBV5-5 to TRBJ2-3, with TRBD2 identical over 13 bases. The ends lost 4 bases at V and 6 bases at J; junction bases unmatched: 11. Germline V lookup: CDR1 SGHKS, CDR2 YYEKEE (reference sequence). The CDR3 loop spans 17 amino acids. The CDR3: CASSPEPGLAGFDTQYF. DNA of the CDR3: TGTGCCAGCAGCCCGGAACCGGGACTAGCGGGATTCGATACGCAGTATTTT.

The J gene is TRBJ2-7, the V gene TRBV14; 9 positions match TRBD1. CDR3 size: 15 residues. Per germline, CDR1 SGHDN and CDR2 FVKESK. The trim removed 4 bases at V and 2 bases at J, leaving 6 bases unmatched. For the CDR3, the DNA is TGTGCCAGCAGCCGAGACAGGGGGAGAACCTACGAGCAGTACTTC. Its translation is CASSRDRGRTYEQYF.

The CDR3 loop is CASSPTGTSGIQETQYF. CDR3 nucleotide sequence: TGTGCCAGCAGCCCAACCGGGACTAGCGGGATCCAAGAGACCCAGTACTTC. The genes are TRBV9 and TRBJ2-5; 13 nucleotides align to TRBD2. The CDR3 consists of 17 residues. CDR1 and CDR2 from the germline V gene are SGDLS and YYNGEE. The trim removed 4 bases at V and 1 base at J, leaving 7 bases unmatched.

A few counts support this clone. The chain carries TRBV5-1 and TRBJ1-2; D might be TRBD1 (6 bases). CDR3 size: 12 residues. CDR1 and CDR2 (germline): SGHRS, YFSETQ. Trimming removed 4 bases at V and 6 bases at J, with 10 bases between. Here the CDR3 reads CASSRDMNGYTF. For the CDR3, the DNA is TGCGCCAGCAGCCGGGACATGAATGGCTACACCTTC.

This sequence joins TRBV5-4 and TRBJ2-4, with D uncertain. This CDR3 has 16 residues. V dropped 0 bases and J dropped 0 bases, with 10 bases sitting between them. CDR1 is SGHNT, CDR2 YYREEE, per germline (reference sequence). The CDR3 DNA is TGTGCCAGCAGCTTGGGGGGAACAGAAGCCAAAAACATTCAGTACTTC. Translating gives CASSLGGTEAKNIQYF.

V and J are TRBV5-5 and TRBJ1-2; no reliable D call. There are 12 residues in the CDR3. Trimming took off 4 bases at V and 8 bases at J, with 12 bases between the two ends. Per germline, CDR1 SGHKS and CDR2 YYEKEE (reference sequence). The CDR3 DNA sequence: TGTGCCAGCAGCCAAGGACTAGGCGGCTACACCTTC. This gives the protein CASSQGLGGYTF.

V is TRBV9 and J is TRBJ1-5; no reliable D call. V dropped 0 bases and J dropped 8 bases, with 12 bases sitting between them. This CDR3 region has 14 residues. The germline gives CDR1 SGDLS, CDR2 YYNGEE. The CDR3 protein is CASSVGGISEPQHF. CDR3 in DNA: TGTGCCAGCAGCGTAGGAGGGATAAGTGAGCCCCAGCATTTT.

The chain has TRBV19 and TRBJ2-1, with 7 bases aligning to TRBD2. The J segment lost 4 bases and the V segment lost 6 bases, leaving 6 bases of the junction unmatched. The CDR3 runs to 14 residues. Germline V gene sequence: CDR1 LNHDA, CDR2 SQIVND (reference sequence). The DNA of the CDR3 is TGTGCCAGTAGCGGCGGGAGTGGGTACAATGAGCAGTTCTTC. Translating gives CASSGGSGYNEQFF. The entire variable domain, with the rest obtained from reference TRBV19 and TRBJ2-1, is as follows: DGGITQSPKYLFRKEGQNVTLSCEQNLNHDAMYWYRQDPGQGLRLIYYSQIVNDFQKGDIAEGYSVSREKKESFPLTVTSAQKNPTAFYLCASSGGSGYNEQFFGPGTRLTVL.

J is TRBJ2-1 and V is TRBV4-3; a possible D gene is TRBD2 (7 bases). V lost 1 base and J lost 7, with 23 bases in between. CDR1 LGHNA and CDR2 YSLEER come from the germline V gene. CDR3 size: 18 residues. CDR3 DNA sequence: TGCGCCAGCAGCCAAGTACAGGGTTCGGGCGGGAGTATAAATGAGCAGTTCTTC. It is translated as CASSQVQGSGGSINEQFF.

The gene calls are TRBV7-9 and TRBJ2-2, with TRBD2 matching over 10 bases. This CDR3 comprises 16 residues. Looked up from germline, CDR1 is SEHNR and CDR2 is FQNEAQ (reference sequence). The junction had 4 bases not matched to a gene; V was cut back by 5 bases and J by 1 base. For the CDR3, the DNA is TGTGCCAGCAGCCTAAGGACTAGCGGGAACACCGGGGAGCTGTTTTTT. The encoded protein is CASSLRTSGNTGELFF.

The J gene is TRBJ2-2, the V gene TRBV6-1; weak D call: TRBD1 (6 bases). V lost 6 bases and J lost 2, with 10 bases in between. This CDR3 spans 14 amino acids. The germline gives CDR1 MNHNS, CDR2 SASEGT. DNA for the CDR3: TGTGCCAGCAGCCTGGACAGAAACACCGGGGAGCTGTTTTTT. Translating gives CASSLDRNTGELFF.

CDR3 DNA sequence: TGTGCCAGCAGCCCCGGACCGACCAATGAGCAGTTCTTC. Its protein is CASSPGPTNEQFF. V gene TRBV7-9 combines with J gene TRBJ2-1; D is unclear. There are 13 residues in the CDR3. Trimming pared 5 bases from V and 6 bases from J, leaving 11 bases between. The germline V gene has CDR1 SEHNR and CDR2 FQNEAQ (reference sequence).

The chain joins TRBV2 to TRBJ2-2, with no clear D. CDR3 length: 15 residues. Trimming took 2 bases from V and 0 from J, leaving 7 bases between them. Germline V gives CDR1 SNHLY, CDR2 FYNNEI. The CDR3 bases are TGTGCCAGCAGTGAATTTCGGTCGAACACCGGGGAGCTGTTTTTT. Its translation: CASSEFRSNTGELFF.